The rows below give T cell receptor beta chains drawn from one sample of a study of T cells in tumors after PD-1 blockade. The repertoire was sequenced with immunoSEQ multiplex PCR; TCRdb's copy has only in-frame clones and lacks some. The table includes about 48,000 clones, about 85% detected once. The source was PBMCs, collected before anti-PD-1 treatment. The receptors were gathered from a human donor with basal cell carcinoma. The CDR3 runs from the conserved cysteine through the conserved F or W. The D gene is left open where the match is weak. Clone size is not always given. Where it is, it says once, few, many or a class for expanded clones.

TRBV6-6	TRBJ1-1	-	-	CASRVGGPGTEAFF	TGTGCCAGCAGAGTCGGGGGGCCTGGCACTGAAGCTTTCTTT
TRBV5-8	TRBJ1-2	TRBD1	-	CASSLGDRGNYGYTF	TGTGCCAGCAGCTTGGGGGACAGGGGTAACTATGGCTACACCTTC
TRBV7-2	TRBJ2-1	TRBD2	-	CASSLRLAGHNEQFF	TGTGCCAGCAGCCTGAGACTAGCGGGGCACAATGAGCAGTTCTTC
TRBV4-2	TRBJ2-6	-	few	CASSQSGSGANVLTF	TGTGCCAGCAGCCAAAGCGGCTCTGGGGCCAACGTCCTGACTTTC
TRBV27	TRBJ1-6	-	-	CASSSRSSYNSPLHF	TGTGCCAGCAGTTCGAGGAGCTCCTATAATTCACCCCTCCACTTT
TRBV7-9	TRBJ2-7	TRBD2	-	CASSLRTSGHYEQYF	TGTGCCAGCAGCCTGCGGACTAGCGGGCACTACGAGCAGTACTTC
TRBV7-8	TRBJ1-1	-	once	CASSRGQNTEAFF	TGTGCCAGCAGCCGTGGGCAGAACACTGAAGCTTTCTTT
TRBV30	TRBJ1-5	-	-	CAWSLQGSSNQPQHF	TGTGCCTGGAGTCTACAGGGTTCTAGCAATCAGCCCCAGCATTTT
TRBV6-5	TRBJ1-3	-	-	CASSYSGAGNTIYF	TGTGCCAGCAGTTACTCTGGTGCTGGAAACACCATATATTTT
TRBV7-9	TRBJ1-5	TRBD1	-	CASSSFVGQEGFNEPQHF	TGTGCCAGCAGCTCGTTCGTTGGACAGGAGGGATTTAATGAGCCCCAGCATTTT
TRBV19	TRBJ1-4	TRBD1	-	CASSIGGGADEKLFF	TGTGCCAGTAGTATCGGAGGGGGCGCGGATGAAAAACTGTTTTTT
TRBV7-2	TRBJ2-3	TRBD2	-	CASSLEIAGGTDTQYF	TGTGCCAGCAGCTTAGAGATAGCGGGGGGAACAGATACGCAGTATTTT
TRBV5-4	TRBJ2-2	TRBD1	few	CASSGDRPNTGELFF	TGTGCCAGCAGCGGGGACAGACCTAACACCGGGGAGCTGTTTTTT
TRBV9	TRBJ2-3	-	-	CASSLGRADTQYF	TGTGCCAGCAGCCTCGGACGCGCAGATACGCAGTATTTT
TRBV5-1	TRBJ1-1	-	-	CASSSPGNTEAFF	TGCGCCAGCAGCAGTCCAGGGAACACTGAAGCTTTCTTT
TRBV19	TRBJ1-2	-	-	CASAREYGYTF	TGTGCCTCTGCCAGGGAGTATGGCTACACCTTC
TRBV6-2/TRBV6-3	TRBJ1-2	-	-	CASSNFLQGSYGYTF	TGTGCCAGCAGTAACTTTTTACAGGGATCCTATGGCTACACCTTC
TRBV19	TRBJ2-4	-	-	CASSIYGQGPLAKNIQYF	TGTGCCAGTAGTATATATGGCCAGGGCCCTCTAGCCAAAAACATTCAGTACTTC
TRBV4-1	TRBJ2-1	TRBD1	-	CASSPRTGWNNEQFF	TGCGCCAGCAGCCCAAGGACAGGGTGGAATAATGAGCAGTTCTTC
TRBV6-4	TRBJ2-1	TRBD1	once	CASSKRDSSYNEQFF	TGTGCCAGCAGTAAACGGGACAGCTCCTACAATGAGCAGTTCTTC
TRBV4-1	TRBJ1-4	-	-	CASSFGSGSNEKLFF	TGCGCCAGCAGCTTTGGATCAGGCTCTAATGAAAAACTGTTTTTT
TRBV29-1	TRBJ1-1	-	-	CSVEGPGLKAFF	TGCAGCGTGGAAGGTCCCGGATTAAAAGCTTTCTTT
TRBV30	TRBJ2-4	TRBD2	-	CACALGLADKNIQYF	TGTGCCTGCGCCCTGGGACTAGCGGACAAAAACATTCAGTACTTC
TRBV11-2	TRBJ1-6	TRBD1	-	CASSTAYPVSQGVNSPLHF	TGTGCCAGCAGCACAGCGTATCCTGTTAGTCAGGGGGTCAATTCACCCCTCCACTTT
TRBV7-8	TRBJ1-1	TRBD1	-	CASSRSGGQGYTEAFF	TGTGCCAGCAGCCGGTCAGGGGGACAGGGCTACACTGAAGCTTTCTTT
TRBV6-4	TRBJ2-3	TRBD2	medium-sized	CASSASGGATDTQYF	TGTGCCAGCAGTGCTAGCGGGGGGGCCACAGATACGCAGTATTTT
TRBV4-2	TRBJ2-3	-	-	CASSQIGAISTDTQYF	TGTGCCAGCAGCCAAATCGGGGCAATTAGCACAGATACGCAGTATTTT
TRBV4-1	TRBJ2-7	-	medium-sized	CASSQGVGTVYEQYF	TGCGCCAGCAGCCAGGGCGTGGGGACCGTCTACGAGCAGTACTTC
TRBV30	TRBJ1-4	-	-	CAWNPGEVNEKLFF	TGTGCCTGGAACCCCGGGGAGGTAAATGAAAAACTGTTTTTT
TRBV6-6	TRBJ2-7	-	-	CASSYLDQGYEQYF	TGTGCCAGCAGTTACTTAGACCAGGGCTACGAGCAGTACTTC
TRBV5-1	TRBJ1-5	TRBD1	-	CASSEGQGNQPQHF	TGCGCCAGCAGCGAGGGACAGGGGAATCAGCCCCAGCATTTT
TRBV12-5	TRBJ1-5	-	-	CASGLDRYSNQPQHF	TGTGCTAGTGGTTTGGACAGATATAGCAATCAGCCCCAGCATTTT
TRBV2	TRBJ1-2	TRBD1	-	CASSLQGALGYTF	TGTGCCAGCAGCCTACAGGGGGCGCTGGGCTACACCTTC
TRBV6-1	TRBJ2-3	-	-	CASSEAGKGPPESTQYF	TGTGCCAGCAGTGAAGCGGGGAAGGGGCCCCCGGAGTCCACGCAGTATTTT
TRBV6-2/TRBV6-3	TRBJ2-2	TRBD2	-	CASSRELAGGPNTGELFF	TGTGCCAGCAGTCGCGAACTAGCGGGGGGCCCTAACACCGGGGAGCTGTTTTTT
TRBV5-1	TRBJ2-5	TRBD2	-	CASREGSGGAETQYF	TGCGCCAGCAGAGAGGGTAGCGGGGGGGCAGAGACCCAGTACTTC
TRBV4-2	TRBJ2-2	TRBD2	few	CASSHLTSGNTGELFF	TGTGCCAGCAGCCATCTAACTAGCGGTAACACCGGGGAGCTGTTTTTT
TRBV6-5	TRBJ2-1	-	-	CASKPLARDEQFF	TGTGCCAGCAAACCCCTAGCAAGGGATGAGCAGTTCTTC
TRBV12-3/TRBV12-4	TRBJ1-1	-	-	CASSWKGVTEAFF	TGTGCCAGCAGTTGGAAGGGAGTCACTGAAGCTTTCTTT
TRBV21-1	TRBJ2-3	-	once	CASSKWDPGLAGGTPRCTDTQYF	TGTGCCAGCAGCAAATGGGACCCGGGACTAGCGGGGGGGACCCCCCGGTGCACAGATACGCAGTATTTT
TRBV27	TRBJ1-5	-	-	CAWGGASSNQPQHF	TGTGCCTGGGGGGGGGCTTCGAGCAATCAGCCCCAGCATTTT
TRBV29-1	TRBJ2-6	-	-	CSVSGANVLTF	TGCAGCGTTTCTGGGGCCAACGTCCTGACTTTC
TRBV4-2	TRBJ2-3	TRBD2	-	CASSPGLAGRNTDTQYF	TGTGCCAGCAGCCCGGGACTAGCGGGGCGAAACACAGATACGCAGTATTTT
TRBV15	TRBJ2-1	TRBD1	-	CATSPDRGFNNEQFF	TGTGCCACCAGCCCCGACAGGGGTTTCAACAATGAGCAGTTCTTC
TRBV5-4	TRBJ2-1	TRBD2	-	CASSRDAGGPNNEQFF	TGTGCCAGCAGCCGCGATGCGGGGGGGCCAAACAATGAGCAGTTCTTC
TRBV3-1/TRBV3-2	TRBJ2-7	TRBD2	-	CASSQGLAGYEQYF	TGTGCCAGCAGCCAAGGACTAGCGGGGTACGAGCAGTACTTC
TRBV28	TRBJ1-1	TRBD1	-	CASDRGAVNTEAFF	TGTGCCAGCGACAGGGGCGCGGTGAACACTGAAGCTTTCTTT
TRBV10-3	TRBJ2-5	-	-	CAISESVGVQETQYF	TGTGCCATCAGTGAGTCGGTGGGGGTCCAAGAGACCCAGTACTTC
TRBV27	TRBJ2-7	TRBD1	-	CASSPGRGGAYEQYF	TGTGCCAGCAGCCCAGGAAGAGGGGGCGCGTACGAGCAGTACTTC
TRBV5-1	TRBJ2-7	TRBD1	-	CASSLDRGNYEQYF	TGCGCCAGCAGCTTGGACAGGGGGAACTACGAGCAGTACTTC
TRBV6-5	TRBJ1-2	-	-	CASSYYGPYGYTF	TGTGCCAGCAGTTACTACGGGCCCTATGGCTACACCTTC
TRBV18	TRBJ1-6	-	-	CASSPTAVNYNSPLHF	TGTGCCAGCTCACCAACGGCAGTGAACTATAATTCACCCCTCCACTTT